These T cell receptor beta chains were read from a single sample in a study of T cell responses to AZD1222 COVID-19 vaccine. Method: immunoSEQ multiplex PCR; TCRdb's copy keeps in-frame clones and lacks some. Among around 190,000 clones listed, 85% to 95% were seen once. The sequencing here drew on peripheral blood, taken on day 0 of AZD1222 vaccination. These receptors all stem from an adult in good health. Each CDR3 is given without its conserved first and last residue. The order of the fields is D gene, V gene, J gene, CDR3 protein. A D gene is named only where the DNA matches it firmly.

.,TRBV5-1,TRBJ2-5,ASSLVQQETQY
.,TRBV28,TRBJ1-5,ASSYGANSNQPQH
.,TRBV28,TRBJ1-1,ASSLALNTEAF
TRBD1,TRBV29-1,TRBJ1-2,SVLRQGDYGYT
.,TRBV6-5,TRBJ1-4,ASRGATTNEKLF
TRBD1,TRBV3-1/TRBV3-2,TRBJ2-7,ASSQTGPYEQY
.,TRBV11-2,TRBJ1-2,ASSEQGIPLYGYT
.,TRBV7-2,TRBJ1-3,ASSFELPGNTIY
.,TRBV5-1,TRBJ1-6,ASSPEGSSYNSPLH
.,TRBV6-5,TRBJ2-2,ASKRDRNTGELF
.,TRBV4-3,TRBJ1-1,ASSQAGGARTEAF
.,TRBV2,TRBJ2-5,ASSDTGTQY
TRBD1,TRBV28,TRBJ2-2,ASSRGQANTGELF
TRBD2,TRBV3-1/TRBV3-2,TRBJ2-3,ASSQEKRGDTDTQY
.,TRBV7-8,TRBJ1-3,ASSAQQGLFSGNTIY
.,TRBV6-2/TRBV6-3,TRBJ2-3,ASSYGGVSTDTQY
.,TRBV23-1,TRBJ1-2,ASSQSLCGAVYGYT